The sequence of this T cell receptor beta chain was determined in a study of T and B cells in COVID-19 patients. Study-wide background: Active-infection patients were older, median roughly 67 years, than recovered patients, median about 37 years.

From blood, about 240-500 ng of genomic DNA served as TRB template. BIOMED2 TRB-A/B primer pools were used in multiplex TRB PCR. TCRdb reanalysed the multiplex PCR reads using MiXCR and keeps one entry per CDR3 protein. The table has more than 4,500 distinct CDR3 sequences, around 26% seen once. Regarding the study as a whole: Patients with COVID-19 reportedly showed strongly skewed T cell receptor beta variable and joining gene usage. Sorted SARS-CoV-2-responsive or tetramer+ T cells and CD4+, regulatory and CD8+ subsets were not yet sequenced. Few blood samples existed from mildly ill patients during symptoms or early in severe cases.

About this clonotype itself: The antigen is undetermined.

The CDR3 loop spans 13 amino acids. CDR1 is MDHEN, CDR2 SYDVKM, per germline. Losses at the gene ends were 3 bases for V and 4 bases for J; bases not matched to a gene: 3. The V gene is TRBV28, the J gene TRBJ2-7; 7 bases agree with TRBD2. Specimen: blood. This TCR came from a human donor with active COVID-19. As DNA, the CDR3 is TGTGCCAGCAGTTTCGGGGGGAGATACGAGCAGTACTTC. Translation gives CASSFGGRYEQYF.